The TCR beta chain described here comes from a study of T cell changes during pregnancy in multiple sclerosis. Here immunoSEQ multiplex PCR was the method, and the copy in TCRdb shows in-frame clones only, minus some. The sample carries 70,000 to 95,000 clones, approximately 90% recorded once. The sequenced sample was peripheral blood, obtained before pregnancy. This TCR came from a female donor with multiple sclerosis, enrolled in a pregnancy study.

The CDR3 nucleotides are TGCGCCAGCAGCGCCGGGGACAGGGCCTCCGGGGAGCTGTTTTTT. Its translation is CASSAGDRASGELFF. This chain links TRBV5-1 with TRBJ2-2; TRBD1 agrees at 9 bases. In germline, CDR1 is SGHRS, CDR2 YFSETQ. The CDR3 is 15 residues long. The trim removed 4 bases at V and 6 bases at J, leaving 7 bases unmatched.